This T cell receptor beta chain was observed in a study of beta chain features in type 1 diabetes (dated by TCRdb to 2016 to 2019). Some background on the complete study: Mean age, gender distribution, total cell number and subset yield did not differ between patients and healthy donors. A total of roughly 99 million sorted cells were examined across all samples, and the number of cells per subset was strongly correlated with RNA yield. The study compared the TCRB repertoires of sorted circulating CD4+ T cell subsets in recently diagnosed type 1 diabetes patients with those in matched healthy donors. Regulatory and stem cell-like memory subsets were isolated from only 8 patients and roughly eight healthy donors, whereas naive and central memory subsets came from all 30 or so donors. Broader findings and caveats from the paper: Because small numbers of individuals were included in the HLA sub-analyses, any influence of HLA type on TCRB rearrangement was left unresolved. Naive, central memory and regulatory TCRB repertoires appeared to be more alike among patients than among healthy donors. At VDJ recombination sites, type 1 diabetes patients had fewer insertions and more deleted nucleotides, which implies abnormalities in thymic rearrangement. PCR might favor shorter templates, but patient and control samples were amplified and corrected together, so any skew would affect both groups equally. In all four CD4+ subsets, TCRB CDR3 length was moderately but significantly shorter in type 1 diabetes patients. Because cDNA was sequenced instead of genomic DNA, highly expressing activated cells could be over-represented, though the groups showed no difference in activation or CD3 levels.

On this clone itself: It has no known antigen specificity. Base quality data are lacking; no much larger clone is found one base away.

V and J are trimmed by 5 bases and 3 bases, and the gene matches miss 4 bases of the junction. Its CDR3 holds 14 amino acids, cysteine through phenylalanine. Only the CDR3 part of the read is kept: 42 bases, read in frame from the first base. CDR1 and CDR2 (MNHNY, SVGAGI) derive from the germline V gene (reference sequence). From each donor, a single peripheral blood sample of about 116 mL on average was drawn into heparinised tubes. Using a panel that included CD45RO, CCR7, CD25, CD127, CD95 and CD27, naive, central memory, regulatory and stem cell-like memory CD4+ T cells were sorted on a BD FACSAria II. Every sorted population had a purity above 95%. Right away, PBMCs were isolated by Lymphoprep density gradient centrifugation and were stained directly, with no culture step. So that batch effects would be minimized, each experiment stained and sorted samples in pairs, pairing one healthy donor with one patient.

The High Capacity cDNA Reverse Transcription Kit was used to reverse transcribe all of the isolated RNA, meaning that expressed TCRB transcripts were what got sequenced. Deep immunoSEQ sequencing was performed on naive, central memory and regulatory T cell samples, with an average of around 3.5 million total reads per sample. Sorted cells were lysed in RLT buffer and RNA was extracted with DNase-treated RNeasy Micro or Mini kits, depending on cell number. Each cell subset was processed separately to prevent cross-contamination, with patient and healthy donor samples processed together. The immunoSEQ multiplex PCR was used to amplify TCRB sequences from cDNA, generating 87-bp fragments that spanned the CDR3 region. Sequencing of the amplicons was done on the Illumina HiSeq platform. The study's processing was this. Synthetic template baselines were used to correct PCR bias computationally, reads within Hamming distance 2 were collapsed, and singletons that could not be merged were discarded. Reads were aligned against IMGT so that V, D and J genes, CDR3 length and insertions or deletions at six rearrangement sites could be assigned. Within each subset, clonotype counts were normalized to sorted cell number, after which true diversity and Gini coefficients were computed with the tcR R package. Repertoire sharing was quantified using the overlap coefficient calculated on TCRB nucleotide sequences. This immuneACCESS table, as held by TCRdb, lists in-frame sequences with V and J called but not all clones. Of the missing ones, under half trace to an unresolved V gene in checked studies; the others have no known cause. V, J and clone size are those of that table, while D and trimming were read from the DNA. The sample yields hundreds of thousands of clones; 7% to 9% were counted once. The ten largest clonotypes hold approximately 0.44% of the sample.

This receptor was taken from a young woman in good health. This chain is built from TRBV6-6 and TRBJ1-5; 7 of the junction bases match TRBD1. Sample: central memory CD4+ T cells from blood. The DNA sequence is as follows: TGTGCCAGCAGTCTGGACAGGTTCAATCAGCCCCAGCATTTT. It is translated as CASSLDRFNQPQHF.